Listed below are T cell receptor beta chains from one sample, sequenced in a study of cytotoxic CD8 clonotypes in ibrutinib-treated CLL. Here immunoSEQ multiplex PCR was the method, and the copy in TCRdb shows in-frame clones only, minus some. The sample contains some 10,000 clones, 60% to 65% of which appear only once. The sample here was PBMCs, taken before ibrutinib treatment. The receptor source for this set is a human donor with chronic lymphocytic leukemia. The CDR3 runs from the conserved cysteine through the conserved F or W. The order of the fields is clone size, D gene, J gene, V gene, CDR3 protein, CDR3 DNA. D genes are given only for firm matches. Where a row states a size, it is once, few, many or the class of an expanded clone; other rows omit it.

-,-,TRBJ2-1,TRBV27,CASSLWGGNEQFF,TGTGCCAGCAGTTTATGGGGTGGCAATGAGCAGTTCTTC
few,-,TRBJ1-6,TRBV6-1,CASSAGQLYNSPLHF,TGTGCCAGCAGTGCCGGACAGCTCTATAATTCACCCCTCCACTTT
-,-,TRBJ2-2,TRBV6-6,CASRPGRGNTGELFF,TGTGCCAGCAGGCCCGGGCGGGGGAACACCGGGGAGCTGTTTTTT
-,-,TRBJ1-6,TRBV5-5,CASSLSGKGSSYNSPLHF,TGTGCCAGCAGCTTGTCCGGGAAAGGAAGCTCCTATAATTCACCCCTCCACTTT
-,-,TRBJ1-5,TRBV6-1,CASSEAFTGARQPQHF,TGTGCCAGCAGTGAAGCGTTCACGGGGGCGCGACAGCCCCAGCATTTT
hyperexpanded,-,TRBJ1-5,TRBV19,CASSLSGYQPQHF,TGTGCCAGTAGCCTTAGCGGGTATCAGCCCCAGCATTTT
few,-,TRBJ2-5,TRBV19,CASGPFGETQYF,TGTGCCAGTGGACCCTTCGGGGAGACCCAGTACTTC
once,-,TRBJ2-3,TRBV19,CASTIGGTQYF,TGTGCCAGTACCATCGGGGGTACGCAGTATTTT
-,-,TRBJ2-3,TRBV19,CASSLYEGRLGDTQYF,TGTGCCAGTAGTCTGTACGAAGGACGTTTAGGGGATACGCAGTATTTT
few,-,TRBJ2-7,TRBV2,CASSEWGVGEQYF,TGTGCCAGCAGTGAGTGGGGTGTGGGCGAGCAGTACTTC
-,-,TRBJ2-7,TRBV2,CASRTLSSYEQYF,TGTGCCAGTCGGACGTTAAGCTCCTACGAGCAGTACTTC
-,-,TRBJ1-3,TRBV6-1,CASSVGGSGNTIYF,TGTGCCAGCAGTGTTGGGGGTTCTGGAAACACCATATATTTT
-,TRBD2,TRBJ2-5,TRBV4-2,CASSQDGLAGAAGETQYF,TGTGCCAGCAGCCAAGATGGGCTAGCGGGGGCCGCGGGTGAGACCCAGTACTTC
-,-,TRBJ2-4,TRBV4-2,CASSQGLGPGIQYF,TGTGCCAGCAGCCAAGGCTTGGGGCCGGGCATTCAGTACTTC
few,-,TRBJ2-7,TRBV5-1,CASSFSAGVNEQYF,TGCGCCAGCAGCTTTTCGGCAGGGGTGAACGAGCAGTACTTC
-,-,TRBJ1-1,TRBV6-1,CASSLSRGINTEAFF,TGTGCCAGCAGCCTCTCTAGAGGGATTAACACTGAAGCTTTCTTT
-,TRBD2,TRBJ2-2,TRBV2,CASKGRERSGELFF,TGTGCCAGCAAGGGGCGGGAGAGGTCCGGGGAGCTGTTTTTT
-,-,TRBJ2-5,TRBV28,CASSSLGGRETQYF,TGTGCCAGCAGTAGCCTGGGGGGCCGGGAGACCCAGTACTTC